These 20 T cell receptor beta chains were sequenced from one sample in a study of T-cell memory formation after mild COVID-19. TCRdb re-derived calls from the 5' RACE reads in MiXCR, one entry per CDR3 protein. Of over 350,000 distinct CDR3 sequences in the sample, 20% to 25% were seen once. Source material: PBMCs or a T cell subset sorted from them (not recorded which). These receptors originate from an adult woman who had mild COVID-19 (a few samples of this study predate the infection). Cell type and time point are not known.

The chain links TRBV11-2 to TRBJ2-1; D is tentatively TRBD1 or TRBD2 (5 bases each). The CDR3 runs 15 residues. Trimming removed 5 bases at V and 4 bases at J, with 15 bases between. Germline loops: CDR1 SGHAT, CDR2 FQNNGV. The CDR3 protein is CASSSPGRPYNEQFF. The CDR3 DNA reads TGTGCCAGCAGCAGCCCGGGACGGCCTTACAATGAGCAGTTCTTC.

This clonotype has just a few counts. The V gene is TRBV6-2 or TRBV6-3, the J gene TRBJ2-4; 9 bases map to TRBD2. Losses at the gene ends were 6 bases for V and 0 bases for J; bases not matched to a gene: 3. The germline V gene has CDR1 MNHEY and CDR2 SVGEGT. The CDR3 has 15 amino acids. CDR3 protein: CASRGSGRAKNIQYF. CDR3 DNA: TGTGCCAGCAGGGGTAGCGGGAGAGCCAAAAACATTCAGTACTTC.

This sequence joins TRBV7-4 and TRBJ2-3; TRBD2 might be the D (5 bases). This CDR3 is built from 18 residues. Trimming pared 5 bases from V and 1 base from J, leaving 22 bases between. Germline lookup yields CDR1 SGHVT and CDR2 SQSDAQ. The CDR3 is CASSNTSKGGLGTDTQYF. For the CDR3, the DNA is TGTGCCAGCAGCAACACCAGCAAGGGCGGGCTCGGCACAGATACGCAGTATTTT.

The table lists this clonotype with a few counts. The V call is TRBV14, the J call TRBJ2-7; unclear D gene. Trimming cost V 8 bases and J 2 bases, with 16 bases left between them. The germline gives CDR1 SGHDN, CDR2 FVKESK. CDR3 length: 14 residues. The CDR3 is CASSPRQPPYEQYF. Written as DNA, the CDR3 is TGTGCCAGCTCCCCCAGGCAGCCACCCTACGAGCAGTACTTC.

The chain has TRBV5-8 and TRBJ1-5; D gene unclear. Germline CDR1 SGHTS, CDR2 YDEGEE. This CDR3 is built from 18 residues. The V end was cut by 0 bases, the J end by 0 bases, with 16 bases between. In DNA, the CDR3 is TGTGCCAGCAGCTTGGAGCGGGGAGGGCCTTATAGCAATCAGCCCCAGCATTTT. This encodes CASSLERGGPYSNQPQHF.

This clonotype was recorded once. The chain employs TRBV5-1 and TRBJ1-1, with D possibly matching TRBD1 (5 bases). Germline lookup yields CDR1 SGHRS and CDR2 YFSETQ. Trimming shortened V by 4 bases and J by 5 bases, and 15 bases separated the two germline ends. This CDR3 region has 14 residues. This CDR3 reads CASSNGGDWTEAFF. The DNA of the CDR3 is TGCGCCAGCAGCAACGGGGGGGATTGGACTGAAGCTTTCTTT. The full variable domain, completed using reference TRBV5-1 and TRBJ1-1, is KAGVTQTPRYLIKTRGQQVTLSCSPISGHRSVSWYQQTPGQGLQFLFEYFSETQRNKGNFPGRFSGRQFSNSRSEMNVSTLELGDSALYLCASSNGGDWTEAFFGQGTRLTVV.

This clonotype was recorded many times. This chain connects TRBV7-2 to TRBJ2-7, with D possibly being TRBD1 (5 bases). CDR1 and CDR2 from the germline V gene are SGHTA and FQGNSA. Trimming took off 4 bases at V and 5 bases at J, with 9 bases between the two ends. The CDR3 covers 12 residues. For the CDR3, the DNA is TGTGCCAGCAGCTCTCAGGGTCACGAGCAGTACTTC. Encoded protein: CASSSQGHEQYF.

V and J are TRBV7-2 and TRBJ2-3; 13 bases match TRBD2. CDR1 and CDR2 (germline): SGHTA, FQGNSA. V lost 5 bases, J lost 7 bases, and 6 bases stayed unmatched. The CDR3 has 15 amino acids. The DNA for the CDR3 is TGTGCCAGCAGCCCCCGACTAGCGGGGGGAAATACGCAGTATTTT. It encodes CASSPRLAGGNTQYF.

The gene calls are TRBV28 and TRBJ2-1; TRBD1 aligns across 12 bases. The germline CDR1 and CDR2 sequences are MDHEN and SYDVKM. The CDR3 runs to 14 residues. J was trimmed by 5 bases and V by 9 bases; bases with no gene match: 5. CDR3: CASLRDRGHNEQFF. CDR3 DNA: TGTGCCAGTCTCCGGGACAGGGGGCACAATGAGCAGTTCTTC.

The rearrangement links TRBV5-5 to TRBJ1-2, with 11 bases fitting TRBD1. V shed 5 bases, J shed 2 bases, and the junction held 2 bases outside the gene matches. The germline V gene encodes CDR1 SGHKS and CDR2 YYEKEE (reference sequence). The CDR3 is 14 amino acids. In DNA form, the CDR3 reads TGTGCCAGCAGTGGGACAGGGGGGAACTATGGCTACACCTTC. Its protein product is CASSGTGGNYGYTF.

This clonotype was detected ten times or more. The rearrangement links TRBV5-4 to TRBJ2-5; D gene uncertain. V dropped 2 bases and J dropped 3 bases, with 2 bases sitting between them. CDR1 and CDR2 from the germline V gene are SGHNT and YYREEE (reference sequence). CDR3 length: 11 residues. CDR3 bases: TGTGCCAGCAGCTTAGAAGAGACCCAGTACTTC. Translation: CASSLEETQYF.

This clonotype was detected only a few times. The gene calls are TRBV29-1 and TRBJ1-5; 7 nucleotides align to TRBD1. V was pared by 6 bases and J by 3 bases, with 5 bases of the junction left unmatched. Per the germline V gene, CDR1 is SQVTM and CDR2 is ANQGSEA. The CDR3 is made up of 13 amino acids. Here the CDR3 DNA reads TGCAGCGTCGCGACAGGGACCAATCAGCCCCAGCATTTT. The encoded protein is CSVATGTNQPQHF.

The genes are TRBV7-9 and TRBJ2-5; 7 nucleotides align to TRBD1. The germline V gene encodes CDR1 SEHNR and CDR2 FQNEAQ (reference sequence). This CDR3 region has 14 residues. J gave up 0 bases and V 4 bases, and 2 bases lay outside the gene matches. DNA of the CDR3: TGTGCCAGCAGCTCAACAGGGGACCAAGAGACCCAGTACTTC. Translating it yields CASSSTGDQETQYF.

This clonotype was detected only a few times. V usage is TRBV11-2 and J usage is TRBJ1-6; D uncertain. Germline V gene lookup returns CDR1 SGHAT and CDR2 FQNNGV. This CDR3 contains 12 residues. The V gene lost 4 bases and the J gene lost 14 bases, with 12 bases spanning the gap. The CDR3 loop reads CASSSDLLALHF. The CDR3 region has the DNA TGTGCCAGCAGCTCCGACCTCCTAGCCCTCCACTTT.

This clonotype was detected only a few times. The rearrangement links TRBV7-8 to TRBJ2-7; 7 bases line up with TRBD2. This CDR3 is built from 14 residues. J was trimmed by 2 bases and V by 1 base; bases with no gene match: 2. Germline-derived CDR1 and CDR2 are SGHVS and FQNEAQ. CDR3 residues: CASSLVAGPYEQYF. In DNA form, the CDR3 reads TGTGCCAGCAGCTTAGTAGCGGGCCCCTACGAGCAGTACTTC.

J is TRBJ2-7 and V is TRBV9; D is perhaps TRBD1 or TRBD2 (5 bases each). Per germline, CDR1 SGDLS and CDR2 YYNGEE. V was trimmed by 0 bases and J by 6 bases, leaving 7 bases between them. The CDR3 has 12 amino acids. Here the CDR3 DNA reads TGTGCCAGCAGCGTAGATGGGGGCGAGCAGTACTTC. Protein: CASSVDGGEQYF.

This sequence joins TRBV18 and TRBJ2-3, with 10 bases identical to TRBD2. Germline CDR1 and CDR2: KGHSH and LQKENI. The CDR3 consists of 16 residues. V lost 3 bases and J lost 0; bases outside the gene matches: 3. In DNA, the CDR3 is TGTGCCAGCTCACCTCGGACTAGCGGAAGCACAGATACGCAGTATTTT. This codes for CASSPRTSGSTDTQYF.

Only a few counts were recorded for this clonotype. The rearrangement joins TRBV5-1 to TRBJ2-2; D possibly corresponds to TRBD1 (7 bases). Germline CDR1 reads SGHRS; CDR2 reads YFSETQ. The CDR3 is made up of 15 amino acids. Trimming removed 4 bases from V and 1 base from J, with 11 bases in between. The CDR3 reads CASSAGQKNTGELFF. The CDR3 nucleotides are TGCGCCAGCAGCGCGGGACAGAAGAACACCGGGGAGCTGTTTTTT.

The rearrangement joins TRBV24-1 to TRBJ2-1; D gene ambiguous. Germline lookup yields CDR1 KGHDR and CDR2 SFDVKD. This CDR3 is 14 amino acids long. Trimming pared 6 bases from V and 0 bases from J, leaving 8 bases between. The DNA of the CDR3 is TGTGCCACCAGTAGGGCTCGCTCCTACAATGAGCAGTTCTTC. It codes for CATSRARSYNEQFF.

The rearrangement uses TRBV7-8 and TRBJ2-1; no firm D call. CDR1 is SGHVS and CDR2 is FQNEAQ in the germline V gene. With 0 bases removed from V and 3 bases from J, the gap between germline ends came to 9 bases. CDR3 length: 15 residues. CDR3 in amino acids: CASSLAPRGYNEQFF. Written as DNA, the CDR3 is TGTGCCAGCAGCTTAGCGCCACGAGGCTACAATGAGCAGTTCTTC.